These 21 T cell receptor beta chains were all obtained from the same sample, sequenced in a study of blood T cell repertoires in COVID-19. Produced via immunoSEQ multiplex PCR; TCRdb's table is partial and in-frame only. The sample carries about 49,000 clones, about four fifths recorded once. The specimen was peripheral blood. The source of these receptors is a man aged 45-65 years with acute or convalescent COVID-19.

The rearrangement links TRBV19 to TRBJ1-5, with 11 bases identical to TRBD1. The CDR3 length is 16 residues. The V and J ends lost 5 bases and 10 bases, in that order; junction bases with no gene match: 13. Germline CDR1 and CDR2: LNHDA and SQIVND (reference sequence). CDR3 in amino acids: CASSLMDGTGGYPQHF. CDR3 DNA: TGTGCCAGTAGTCTTATGGATGGGACAGGGGGATACCCCCAGCATTTT.

The genes are TRBV4-1 and TRBJ2-1, with D perhaps TRBD2 (5 bases). V was clipped by 4 bases and J by 5 bases, with 9 bases between them. The CDR3 is 13 amino acids. CDR1 MGHRA and CDR2 YSYEKL come from the germline V gene. The CDR3 DNA reads as TGCGCCAGCAGCCCCCGGACTGACAATGAGCAGTTCTTC. Protein sequence: CASSPRTDNEQFF.

There are a few counts of this clone. This chain links TRBV28 with TRBJ2-3; a weak D match, TRBD1 (5 bases). V lost 2 bases and J 2 bases, leaving 11 bases between the germline ends. The CDR3 is made up of 15 amino acids. CDR1 is MDHEN, CDR2 SYDVKM, per germline. This chain's CDR3 is CASSLGAGDTDTQYF. The CDR3 coding sequence is TGTGCCAGCAGTTTAGGGGCAGGTGACACAGATACGCAGTATTTT. Full variable domain (missing parts from reference TRBV28 and TRBJ2-3): DVKVTQSSRYLVKRTGEKVFLECVQDMDHENMFWYRQDPGLGLRLIYFSYDVKMKEKGDIPEGYSVSREKKERFSLILESASTNQTSMYLCASSLGAGDTDTQYFGPGTRLTVL.

The V call is TRBV12-3 or TRBV12-4, the J call TRBJ2-1, with D possibly being TRBD1 (5 bases). This CDR3 is built from 12 residues. V was shortened by 5 bases and J by 10 bases, with 12 bases between the two germline ends. CDR3 sequence (DNA): TGTGCCAGCAGTCGAAAGGGGAACGAGCAGTTCTTC. Translation gives CASSRKGNEQFF.

The chain links TRBV15 to TRBJ2-7; 7 bases map to TRBD2. J lost 3 bases, V lost 3 bases, and 5 bases had no gene match. The CDR3 is 14 amino acids. Germline CDR1 and CDR2: LNHNV and YYDKDF (reference sequence). DNA for the CDR3: TGTGCCACCAGCAGGGCAGGGACTATCTACGAGCAGTACTTC. Protein sequence: CATSRAGTIYEQYF.

The chain is built from TRBV29-1 and TRBJ2-5, with TRBD2 as a possible D gene (5 bases). The CDR3 consists of 13 residues. Trimming shortened V by 6 bases and J by 5 bases, and 16 bases separated the two germline ends. Germline lookup yields CDR1 SQVTM and CDR2 ANQGSEA. The CDR3 bases are TGCAGCGTAGCAAAGGGCGGGTGGGAGACCCAGTACTTC. Translating gives CSVAKGGWETQYF.

This chain links TRBV19 with TRBJ2-3; D is unresolved. With 7 bases removed from V and 2 bases from J, the gap between germline ends came to 22 bases. The CDR3 sequence is 17 residues long. Germline loops: CDR1 LNHDA, CDR2 SQIVND (reference sequence). CDR3 bases: TGTGCCAGTACGGCCTTACCACAGCATACACTCACAGATACGCAGTATTTT. This gives the protein CASTALPQHTLTDTQYF.

The V call is TRBV14, the J call TRBJ2-1; TRBD2 aligns across 7 bases. V lost 1 base and J lost 5; bases outside the gene matches: 14. The CDR3 has 18 amino acids. Germline-derived CDR1 and CDR2 are SGHDN and FVKESK. The chain's CDR3 is CASSQGLRGGRNHNEQFF. CDR3 in DNA: TGTGCCAGCAGCCAAGGCTTAAGGGGCGGGAGAAACCACAATGAGCAGTTCTTC. The full variable domain, its missing parts supplied by reference TRBV14 and TRBJ2-1, is EAGVTQFPSHSVIEKGQTVTLRCDPISGHDNLYWYRRVMGKEIKFLLHFVKESKQDESGMPNNRFLAERTGGTYSTLKVQPAELEDSGVYFCASSQGLRGGRNHNEQFFGPGTRLTVL.

The sample holds a few counts of this clone. This sequence joins TRBV6-6 and TRBJ1-2; TRBD1 matches at 7 bases. Germline V lookup: CDR1 MNHNY, CDR2 SVGAGI (reference sequence). J was trimmed by 8 bases and V by 4 bases; bases with no gene match: 10. The CDR3 runs to 14 residues. CDR3 in amino acids: CASSLTGTASGYTF. In DNA, the CDR3 is TGTGCCAGCAGTTTAACCGGGACAGCCTCAGGCTACACCTTC.

The chain couples TRBV2 to TRBJ2-7; D might be TRBD1 (5 bases). The germline V and J ends were trimmed by 1 base and 2 bases, with 15 bases remaining between them. The CDR3 is 16 residues long. CDR1 and CDR2 from the germline V gene are SNHLY and FYNNEI. The CDR3 DNA follows: TGTGCCAGCAGTGAAGTTTGGGGCCAGCCTACCTACGAGCAGTACTTC. Protein: CASSEVWGQPTYEQYF.

The chain couples TRBV7-2 to TRBJ2-7, with 7 bases that match TRBD1. This CDR3 contains 15 residues. J lost 0 bases, V lost 5 bases, and 7 bases had no gene match. Germline assignment: CDR1 SGHTA and CDR2 FQGNSA. The DNA of the CDR3 is TGTGCCAGCAGCGACCGGGACAGAGTCTCCTACGAGCAGTACTTC. This gives the protein CASSDRDRVSYEQYF.

The rearrangement links TRBV10-3 to TRBJ2-2; TRBD2 might be the D (5 bases). Germline V gives CDR1 ENHRY, CDR2 SYGVKD. There are 13 residues in the CDR3. Trimming took 11 bases from V and 6 from J, leaving 16 bases between them. DNA for the CDR3: TGTGCCTGCTCAACGGCGGGCCCCGGGGAGCTGTTTTTT. Translation gives CACSTAGPGELFF.

The chain joins TRBV7-2 to TRBJ2-7; D possibly corresponds to TRBD2 (5 bases). The CDR3 extends over 15 amino acids. The germline CDR1 and CDR2 sequences are SGHTA and FQGNSA. Trimming pared 1 base from V and 3 bases from J, leaving 13 bases between. In nucleotides, the CDR3 is TGTGCCAGCAGCTTAGGAGTCGGGGAGTACTACGAGCAGTACTTC. Translated: CASSLGVGEYYEQYF.

This clone has a single count. J is TRBJ1-6 and V is TRBV14; TRBD1 might be the D (5 bases). Germline assignment: CDR1 SGHDN and CDR2 FVKESK. Trimming took off 2 bases at V and 6 bases at J, with 14 bases between the two ends. The CDR3 covers 16 residues. CDR3 amino acids: CASSQRTPRVNSPLHF. The CDR3 bases are TGTGCCAGCAGCCAACGGACACCTAGAGTTAATTCACCCCTCCACTTT. The full variable domain, in which reference TRBV14 and TRBJ1-6 provide the parts outside the CDR3, is EAGVTQFPSHSVIEKGQTVTLRCDPISGHDNLYWYRRVMGKEIKFLLHFVKESKQDESGMPNNRFLAERTGGTYSTLKVQPAELEDSGVYFCASSQRTPRVNSPLHFGNGTRLTVT.

This chain connects TRBV7-2 to TRBJ1-6; weak D call: TRBD1 (6 bases). The CDR3 contains 15 residues. Trimming removed 4 bases at V and 8 bases at J, with 15 bases between. The germline V gene encodes CDR1 SGHTA and CDR2 FQGNSA. The CDR3 coding sequence is TGTGCCAGCAGCTCAGGACAGCTCAGGGATTCACCCCTCCACTTT. Amino acid sequence: CASSSGQLRDSPLHF.

The rearrangement uses TRBV9 and TRBJ2-1, with 12 bases aligning to TRBD2. J was trimmed by 8 bases and V by 3 bases; bases with no gene match: 12. Germline V CDR1 and CDR2: SGDLS, YYNGEE. The CDR3 has 17 amino acids. As DNA, the CDR3 is TGTGCCAGCAGCGCTAGCGGGAGGGCCATTCTCTTGCATGAGCAGTTCTTC. This codes for CASSASGRAILLHEQFF.

The chain recombines TRBV7-6 with TRBJ2-3; maybe TRBD1 (6 bases). Trimming cost V 5 bases and J 2 bases, with 20 bases left between them. Germline loops: CDR1 SGHVS, CDR2 FNYEAQ. CDR3 length: 17 amino acids. CDR3 region: CASSPRVNTGPTDTQYF. The CDR3 DNA sequence: TGTGCCAGCAGCCCAAGGGTGAATACAGGGCCCACAGATACGCAGTATTTT.

The chain links TRBV3-1 (or the pseudogene TRBV3-2) to TRBJ1-1; D is uncertain. The CDR3 consists of 18 residues. Looked up from germline, CDR1 is LGHDT and CDR2 is YNNKEL (reference sequence). V lost 1 base and J lost 5, with 23 bases in between. The CDR3 sequence: CASSQVGNKAPCGTEAFF. The CDR3 DNA reads TGTGCCAGCAGCCAAGTAGGGAATAAGGCACCCTGCGGGACTGAAGCTTTCTTT.

This sequence joins TRBV30 and TRBJ2-5; D not certain. The germline gives CDR1 GTSNPN, CDR2 SVGIG (reference sequence). The CDR3 is 11 amino acids. V lost 3 bases, J lost 5 bases, and 7 bases lay in between. CDR3: CAWSPRETQYF. Written as DNA, the CDR3 is TGTGCCTGGAGCCCGAGGGAGACCCAGTACTTC.

The chain recombines TRBV30 with TRBJ1-2, with 7 bases fitting TRBD1. Germline loops: CDR1 GTSNPN, CDR2 SVGIG (reference sequence). V lost 4 bases and J lost 2; bases outside the gene matches: 7. This CDR3 contains 14 residues. The chain's CDR3 is CAWTTPGQNYGYTF. The CDR3 region has the DNA TGTGCCTGGACAACTCCGGGACAGAACTATGGCTACACCTTC.

This chain's CDR3 is CASKFRGNHEKLFF. The CDR3 nucleotides are TGTGCCAGCAAGTTCAGGGGGAATCATGAAAAACTGTTTTTT. The chain combines TRBV27 with TRBJ1-4, with TRBD1 identical over 7 bases. Germline CDR1 and CDR2: MNHEY and SMNVEV (reference sequence). Unmatched junction bases numbered 8, after V lost 7 bases and J lost 6 bases. The CDR3 runs 14 residues.